The T cell receptor beta chain described here comes from a study of post-analysis software for immune sequencing data (dated by TCRdb to about 2015). Background for the entire study: Recorded disease courses included relapsing-remitting, secondary progressive and progressive-relapsing multiple sclerosis, with some patients lacking subtype annotation. A subset of samples was prepared in parallel using single-end sample barcoding, then pooled and co-amplified after Illumina adapter ligation. The patient repertoires were set against about 10 previously published healthy control repertoires from donors whose ages ranged from roughly 6 to 27 years. The study at large found these results: The multiple sclerosis patient group was slightly younger than the control group. Multiple sclerosis patients had significantly lower normalized Chao1 diversity than controls, a result that suggests substantial peripheral T-cell clonal expansion. Significantly higher frequencies in patients than in controls were found for about five TRBV segments, including TRBV5-6, TRBV5-1 and TRBV20-1. When samples were clustered directly using the F measure, samples prepared in the same batch co-clustered strongly, which prompted a batch-effect correction.

The protocol used for the library was PCR. TCRdb lists the instrument as Illumina HiSeq 2500. To reduce PCR and sequencing biases, unique molecular identifiers were incorporated into the TCR beta cDNA libraries. Approximately 500,000 cDNA molecules were obtained for every 1 to 10 million input T cells, so each molecule roughly corresponded to one T cell. The patient libraries were prepared and sequenced with the same protocol used for the earlier healthy control dataset. Within a given batch, samples were prepared together, multiplexed and sequenced on the same HiSeq lane. In the paper's pipeline: Raw barcoded reads were processed with MIGEC, and single-read molecular identifier groups were discarded before consensus assembly and CDR3 extraction. Clonotype tables were post-analysed with VDJtools, normalizing diversity by down-sampling all datasets to the smallest sample size. Repertoire overlap clustering matched CDR3 amino acid but not nucleotide sequences to correct batch-related cross-sample contamination. Using fastp trimming at Q25 and MiXCR clonotype assembly, TCRdb reanalyzed the public sequencing data and kept in-frame beta chains. A single entry per CDR3 protein holds the most common genes and DNA from its merged rows. TCRdb, not the original authors, processed these V and J calls. This sample gives 150,000 to 200,000 distinct CDR3 sequences in total; around 36% of them show up just once. Under 30% of the sample is held by the ten biggest clonotypes.

Including cysteine and phenylalanine, the CDR3 has 16 amino acids. The only DNA kept is the CDR3, 48 bases in frame from the first base. V is reduced by 0 bases and J by 3 bases, leaving a spacing of 13 bases between them. CDR1 and CDR2 are drawn from the germline V gene: SGHDT, YYEEEE. The time point label, as the study defines it: second blood draw from one MS patient after hematopoietic stem cell transplantation. TCR beta repertoires were profiled from peripheral blood of roughly 13 young patients with multiple sclerosis to demonstrate the VDJtools post-analysis software. The patients with multiple sclerosis were children and adolescents between roughly 6 and 17 years of age. Turning to this clonotype: This clone's antigen is unknown. Per-base qualities were not stored, and no clone one base away is much larger.

Material: blood, obtained after autologous hematopoietic stem cell transplantation. Recombination connected TRBV5-6 to TRBJ2-1, with an unclear D gene assignment. This receptor was taken from a girl aged 10 to 17 with multiple sclerosis. Donor details come from another sample of the same person, matched by shared clones. CDR3 sequence: CASSLDPRLHYNEQFF. The DNA sequence is TGTGCCAGCAGCTTGGATCCGCGGCTCCACTACAATGAGCAGTTCTTC.